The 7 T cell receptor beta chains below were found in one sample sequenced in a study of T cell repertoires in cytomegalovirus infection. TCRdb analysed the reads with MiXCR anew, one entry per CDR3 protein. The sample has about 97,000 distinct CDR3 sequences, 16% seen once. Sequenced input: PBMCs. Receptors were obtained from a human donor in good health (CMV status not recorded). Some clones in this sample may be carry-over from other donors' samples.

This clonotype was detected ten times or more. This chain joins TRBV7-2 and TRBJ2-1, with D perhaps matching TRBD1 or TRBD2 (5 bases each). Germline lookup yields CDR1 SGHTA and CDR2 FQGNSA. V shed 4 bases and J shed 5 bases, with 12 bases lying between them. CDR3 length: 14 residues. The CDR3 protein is CASSSWGSNNEQFF. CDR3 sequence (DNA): TGTGCCAGCAGCTCTTGGGGGTCGAACAATGAGCAGTTCTTC.

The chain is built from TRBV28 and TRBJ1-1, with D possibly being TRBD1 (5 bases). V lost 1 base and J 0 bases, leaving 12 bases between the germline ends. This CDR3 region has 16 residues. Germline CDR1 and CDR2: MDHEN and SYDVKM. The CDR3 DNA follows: TGTGCCAGCAGTTTATCGGGCGGGGGAATGAACACTGAAGCTTTCTTT. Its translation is CASSLSGGGMNTEAFF.

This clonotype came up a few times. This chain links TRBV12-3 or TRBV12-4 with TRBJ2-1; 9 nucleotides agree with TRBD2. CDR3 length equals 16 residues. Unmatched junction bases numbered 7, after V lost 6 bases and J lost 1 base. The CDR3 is CASRSQAGGSYNEQFF. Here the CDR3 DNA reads TGTGCCAGCAGATCCCAAGCGGGGGGATCCTACAATGAGCAGTTCTTC.

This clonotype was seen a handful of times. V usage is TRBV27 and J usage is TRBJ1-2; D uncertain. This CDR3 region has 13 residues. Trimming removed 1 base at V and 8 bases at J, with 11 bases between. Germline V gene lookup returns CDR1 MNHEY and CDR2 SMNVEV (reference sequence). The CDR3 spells CASSLFQRGGYTF. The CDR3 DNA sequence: TGTGCCAGCAGTTTATTCCAGAGAGGAGGCTACACCTTC.

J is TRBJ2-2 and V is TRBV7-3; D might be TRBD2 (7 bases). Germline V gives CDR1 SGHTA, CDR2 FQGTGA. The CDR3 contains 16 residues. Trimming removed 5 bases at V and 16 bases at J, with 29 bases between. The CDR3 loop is CASSRLGGGAAGEWFF. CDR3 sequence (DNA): TGTGCCAGCAGCCGACTTGGGGGGGGCGCGGCCGGGGAGTGGTTTTTT.

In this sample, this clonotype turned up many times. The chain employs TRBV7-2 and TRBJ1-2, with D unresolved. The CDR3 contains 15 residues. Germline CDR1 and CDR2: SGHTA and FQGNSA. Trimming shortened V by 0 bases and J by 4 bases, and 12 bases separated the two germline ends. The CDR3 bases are TGTGCCAGCAGCTTAGCAGGAGCGACCCTCTATGGCTACACCTTC. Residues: CASSLAGATLYGYTF. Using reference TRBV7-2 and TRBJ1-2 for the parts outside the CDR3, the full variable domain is GAGVSQSPSNKVTEKGKDVELRCDPISGHTALYWYRQSLGQGLEFLIYFQGNSAPDKSGLPSDRFSAERTGGSVSTLTIQRTQQEDSAVYLCASSLAGATLYGYTFGSGTRLTVV.

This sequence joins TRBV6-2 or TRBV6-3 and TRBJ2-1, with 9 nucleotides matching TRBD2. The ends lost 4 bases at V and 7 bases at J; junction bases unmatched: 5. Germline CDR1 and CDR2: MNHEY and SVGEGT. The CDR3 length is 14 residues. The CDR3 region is CASSSAGGQNEQFF. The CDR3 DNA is TGTGCCAGCAGTTCTGCGGGGGGGCAAAATGAGCAGTTCTTC.